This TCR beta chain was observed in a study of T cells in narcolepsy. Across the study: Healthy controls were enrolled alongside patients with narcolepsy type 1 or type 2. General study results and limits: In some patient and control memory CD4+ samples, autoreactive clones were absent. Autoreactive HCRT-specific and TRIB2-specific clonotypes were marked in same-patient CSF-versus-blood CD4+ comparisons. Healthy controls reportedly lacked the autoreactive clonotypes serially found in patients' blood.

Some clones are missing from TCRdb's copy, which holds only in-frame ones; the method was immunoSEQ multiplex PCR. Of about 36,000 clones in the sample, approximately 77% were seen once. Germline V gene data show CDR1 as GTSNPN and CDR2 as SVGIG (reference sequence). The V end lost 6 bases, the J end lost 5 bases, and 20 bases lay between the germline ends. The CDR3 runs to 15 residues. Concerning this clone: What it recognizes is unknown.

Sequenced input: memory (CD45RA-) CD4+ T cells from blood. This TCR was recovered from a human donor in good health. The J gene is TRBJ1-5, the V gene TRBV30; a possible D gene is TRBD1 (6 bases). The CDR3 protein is CACREGHLSDQPQHF. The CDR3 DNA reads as TGTGCCTGTAGGGAGGGACATCTGTCCGATCAGCCCCAGCATTTT.